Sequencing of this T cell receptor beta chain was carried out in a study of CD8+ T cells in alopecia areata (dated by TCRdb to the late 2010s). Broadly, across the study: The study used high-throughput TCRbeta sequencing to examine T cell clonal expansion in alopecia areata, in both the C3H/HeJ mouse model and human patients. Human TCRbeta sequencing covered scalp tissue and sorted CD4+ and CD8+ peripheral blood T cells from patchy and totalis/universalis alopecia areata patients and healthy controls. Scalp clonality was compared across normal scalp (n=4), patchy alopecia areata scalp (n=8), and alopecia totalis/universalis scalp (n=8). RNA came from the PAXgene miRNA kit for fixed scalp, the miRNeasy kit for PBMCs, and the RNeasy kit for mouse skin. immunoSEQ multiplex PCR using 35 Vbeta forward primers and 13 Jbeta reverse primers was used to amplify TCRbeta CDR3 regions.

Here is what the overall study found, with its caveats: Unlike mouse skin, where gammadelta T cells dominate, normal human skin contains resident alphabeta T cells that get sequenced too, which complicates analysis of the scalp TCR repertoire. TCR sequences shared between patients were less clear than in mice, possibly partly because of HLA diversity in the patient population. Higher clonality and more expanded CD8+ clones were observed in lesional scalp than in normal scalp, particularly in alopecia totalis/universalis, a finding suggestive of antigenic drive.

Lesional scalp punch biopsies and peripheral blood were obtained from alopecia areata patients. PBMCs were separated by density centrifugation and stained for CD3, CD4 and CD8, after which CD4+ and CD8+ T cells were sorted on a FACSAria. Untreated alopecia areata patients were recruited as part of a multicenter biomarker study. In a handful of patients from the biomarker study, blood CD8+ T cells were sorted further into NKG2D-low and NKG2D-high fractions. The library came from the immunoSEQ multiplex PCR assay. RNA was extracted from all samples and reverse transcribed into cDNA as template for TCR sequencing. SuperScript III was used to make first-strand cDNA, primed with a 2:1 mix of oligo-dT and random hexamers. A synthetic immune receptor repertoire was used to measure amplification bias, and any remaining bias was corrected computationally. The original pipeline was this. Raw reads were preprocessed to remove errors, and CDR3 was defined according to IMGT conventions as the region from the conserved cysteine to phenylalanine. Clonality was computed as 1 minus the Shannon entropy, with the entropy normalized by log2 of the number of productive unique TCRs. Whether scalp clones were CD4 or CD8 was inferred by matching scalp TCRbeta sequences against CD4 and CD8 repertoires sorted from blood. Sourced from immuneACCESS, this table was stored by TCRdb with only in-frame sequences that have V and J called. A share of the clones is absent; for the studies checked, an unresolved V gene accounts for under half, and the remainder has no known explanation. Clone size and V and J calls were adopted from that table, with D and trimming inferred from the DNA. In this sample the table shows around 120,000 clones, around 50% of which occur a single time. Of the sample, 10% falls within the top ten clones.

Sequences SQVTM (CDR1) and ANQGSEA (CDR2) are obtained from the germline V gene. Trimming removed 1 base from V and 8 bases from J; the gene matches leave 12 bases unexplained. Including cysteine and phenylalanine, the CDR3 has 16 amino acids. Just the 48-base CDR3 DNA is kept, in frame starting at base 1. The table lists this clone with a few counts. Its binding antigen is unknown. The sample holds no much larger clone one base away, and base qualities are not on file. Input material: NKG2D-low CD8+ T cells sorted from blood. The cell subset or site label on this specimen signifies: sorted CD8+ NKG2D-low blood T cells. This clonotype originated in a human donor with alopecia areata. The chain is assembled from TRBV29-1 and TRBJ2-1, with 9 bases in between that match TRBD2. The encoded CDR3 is CSVEAKGSGRFYEQFF. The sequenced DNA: TGCAGCGTTGAAGCTAAGGGGAGCGGGAGGTTCTATGAGCAGTTCTTC.